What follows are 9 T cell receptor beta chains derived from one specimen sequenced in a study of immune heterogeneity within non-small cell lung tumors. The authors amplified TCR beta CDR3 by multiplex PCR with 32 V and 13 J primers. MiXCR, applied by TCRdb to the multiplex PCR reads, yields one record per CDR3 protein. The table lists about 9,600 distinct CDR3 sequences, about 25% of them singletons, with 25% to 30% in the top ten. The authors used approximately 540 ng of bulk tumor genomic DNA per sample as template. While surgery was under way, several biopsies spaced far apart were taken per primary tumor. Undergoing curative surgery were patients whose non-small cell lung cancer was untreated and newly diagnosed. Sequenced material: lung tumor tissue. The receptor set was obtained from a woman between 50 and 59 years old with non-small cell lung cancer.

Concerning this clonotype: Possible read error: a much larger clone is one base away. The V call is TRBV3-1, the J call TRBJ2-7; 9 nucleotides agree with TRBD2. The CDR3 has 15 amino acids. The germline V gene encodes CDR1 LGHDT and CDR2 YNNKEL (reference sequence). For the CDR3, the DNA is TGTGCCAGCAGCCCCTTAGCGGGAGACGGCCACGAGCATTACTTC. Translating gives CASSPLAGDGHEHYF.

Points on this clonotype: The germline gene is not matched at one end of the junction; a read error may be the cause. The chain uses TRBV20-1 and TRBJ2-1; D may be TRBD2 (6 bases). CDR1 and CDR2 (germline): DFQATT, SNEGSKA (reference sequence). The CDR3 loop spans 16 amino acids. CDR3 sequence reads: CSARGIAGRIINEQFF. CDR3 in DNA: TGCAGTGCCAGAGGAATTGCGGGACGGATCATCAATGAGCAGTTCTTC.

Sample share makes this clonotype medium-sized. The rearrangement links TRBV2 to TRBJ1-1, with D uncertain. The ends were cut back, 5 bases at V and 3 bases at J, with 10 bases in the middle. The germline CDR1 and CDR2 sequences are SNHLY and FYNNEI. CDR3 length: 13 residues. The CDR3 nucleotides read TGTGCCAGCAGTAAACAACTCGACACTGAAGCTTTCTTT. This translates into CASSKQLDTEAFF.

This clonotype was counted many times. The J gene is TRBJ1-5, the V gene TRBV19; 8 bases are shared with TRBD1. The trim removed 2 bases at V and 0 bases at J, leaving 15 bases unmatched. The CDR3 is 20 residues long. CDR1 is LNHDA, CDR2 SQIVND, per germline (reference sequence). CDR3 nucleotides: TGTGCCAGTAGTATATTGAGCGGGGGGACAGGCCTCGTTAGCAATCAGCCCCAGCATTTT. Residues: CASSILSGGTGLVSNQPQHF.

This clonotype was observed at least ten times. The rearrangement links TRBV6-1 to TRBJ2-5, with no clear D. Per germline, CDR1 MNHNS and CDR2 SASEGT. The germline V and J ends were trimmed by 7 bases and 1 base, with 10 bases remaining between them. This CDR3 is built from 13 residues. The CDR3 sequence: CASTVMFQETQYF. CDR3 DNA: TGTGCCAGCACTGTGATGTTCCAAGAGACCCAGTACTTC.

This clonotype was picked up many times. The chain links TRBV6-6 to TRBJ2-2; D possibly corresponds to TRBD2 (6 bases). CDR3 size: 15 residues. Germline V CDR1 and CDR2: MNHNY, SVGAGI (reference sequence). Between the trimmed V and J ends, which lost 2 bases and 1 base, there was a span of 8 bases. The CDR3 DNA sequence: TGTGCCAGCAGTTACCGGGGGAGGAACACCGGGGAGCTGTTTTTT. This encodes CASSYRGRNTGELFF.

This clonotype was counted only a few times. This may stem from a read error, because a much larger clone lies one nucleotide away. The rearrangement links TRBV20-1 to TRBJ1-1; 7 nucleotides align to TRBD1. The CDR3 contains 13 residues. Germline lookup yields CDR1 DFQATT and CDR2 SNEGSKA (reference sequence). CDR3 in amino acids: CIARRDRVKSAFF. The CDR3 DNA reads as TGCATTGCTAGACGCGACAGGGTAAAGTCAGCTTTCTTT.

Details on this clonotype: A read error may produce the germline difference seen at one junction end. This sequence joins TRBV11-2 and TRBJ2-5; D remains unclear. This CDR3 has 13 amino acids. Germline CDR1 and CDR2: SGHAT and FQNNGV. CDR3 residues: CVSSLAPQETQYF. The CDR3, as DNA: TGTGTCAGCAGCTTAGCTCCCCAAGAGACCCAGTACTTC. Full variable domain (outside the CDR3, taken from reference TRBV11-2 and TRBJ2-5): EAGVAQSPRYKIIEKRQSVAFWCNPISGHATLYWYQQILGQGPKLLIQFQNNGVVDDSQLPKDRFSAERLKGVDSTLKIQPAKLEDSAVYLCVSSLAPQETQYFGPGTRLLVL.

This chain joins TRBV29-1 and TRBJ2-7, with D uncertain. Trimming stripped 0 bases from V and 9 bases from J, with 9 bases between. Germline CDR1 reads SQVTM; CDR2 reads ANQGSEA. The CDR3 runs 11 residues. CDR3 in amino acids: CSVEDSLGQYF. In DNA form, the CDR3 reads TGCAGCGTTGAAGACAGCTTAGGGCAGTACTTC.